This T cell receptor (beta chain) was identified during a study of intratumoral heterogeneity in liver cancer. Describing the broader study: In the full roughly 13-patient cohort, the median age was about 63 years and the majority of patients were male. A total of more than 70 multiregional samples from approximately 14 HCC patients, consisting of more than 45 tumoral and around 20 adjacent nontumoral regions, were included in the overall cohort. RNA-seq, DNA sequencing, TCR-seq and SNP array data from multiple regions of hepatocellular carcinoma specimens were combined in the study to investigate intratumor heterogeneity. Overall study outcomes, separate from this receptor: The authors noted a relatively low number of patients and under-sampled tumor-infiltrating lymphocyte representation as limitations.

Early-stage hepatocellular carcinoma was present in all patients, and no therapy was administered to any patient before surgical resection. No macroscopic evidence of necrosis or hemorrhage was present in the sampled areas. Multiple regions from two patients underwent TCR sequencing (ImmunoSeq). Frozen resection tissue samples were collected at a distance of at least 1 cm from each other. Samples labelled N were derived from nontumoral liver tissue adjacent to the tumor. Genomic DNA was isolated from bulk tissue with the DNeasy blood and tissue kit. TCR beta chain CDR3 regions were sequenced from genomic DNA using the immunoSEQ assay. Primers annealing to V and J segments amplified rearranged VDJ segments. Regarding the original processing steps: The ImmunoSeq Analyzer software was used to calculate clonality and richness metrics. Clones with differential abundance between regions were identified with Fisher's exact test combined with a beta-binomial method for additional stringency. TCRdb took this table from immuneACCESS and kept in-frame rearrangements with V and J called. Such tables lack part of the clones; where checked against another copy, unresolved V genes explain under half of the gap, and the rest is unexplained. V, J and clone size are taken as reported in that table, and D and trimming were inferred from the DNA itself. This sample comprises some 20,000 clones, around 75% of them detected only once. The leading ten clones occupy roughly 17% of the sample.

Note on this clone: Its antigen is still unknown. Within one base of it there is no much larger clone, and no base qualities were kept.

The CDR3 measures 12 amino acids from cysteine to phenylalanine. Kept here is only the CDR3 DNA, which spans 36 bases and is read in frame from base 1. Trimming removed 6 bases from V and 7 bases from J, leaving 12 bases between the germline ends. The germline V gene encodes CDR1 MNHEY and CDR2 SVGAGI. The sequence derives from a woman between 65 and 79 years old with hepatocellular carcinoma. Sequencing used tumor-adjacent normal tissue, obtained before any cancer treatment. The chain uses TRBV6-5 and TRBJ1-1, and TRBD1 may be the D gene, going by 5 matching bases. This receptor carries the CDR3 CASRQGHSEAFF. The nucleotide sequence reads TGTGCCAGCAGGCAGGGTCACAGTGAAGCTTTCTTT.